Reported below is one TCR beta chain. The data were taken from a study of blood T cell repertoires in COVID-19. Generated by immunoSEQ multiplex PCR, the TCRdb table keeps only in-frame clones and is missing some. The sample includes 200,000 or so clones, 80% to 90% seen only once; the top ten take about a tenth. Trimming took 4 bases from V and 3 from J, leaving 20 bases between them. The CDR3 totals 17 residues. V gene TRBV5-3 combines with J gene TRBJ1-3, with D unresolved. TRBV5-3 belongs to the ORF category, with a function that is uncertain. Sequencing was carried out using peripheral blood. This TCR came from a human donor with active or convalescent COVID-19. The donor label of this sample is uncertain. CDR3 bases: TGTGCCAGAAGCCTCCTCCCGGGTCCTCTTGGTGGAAACACCATATATTTT. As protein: CARSLLPGPLGGNTIYF.